This TCR beta chain was retrieved from a study of PD-L1 blockade in urothelial cancer. Study-level information: At 3 weeks after treatment start (second dose) and again at 6 weeks, blood was analyzed. General study results and limits: Durable-benefit cases showed more tumor-associated blood clone expansion at 3 weeks.

This clone has more than one count but fewer than ten. Its antigen remains unidentified. The sample has other DNA sequences that encode this CDR3 too. Time point given: peripheral blood 6 weeks after treatment start. Clones were read by immunoSEQ multiplex PCR, and TCRdb kept only the in-frame ones, dropping some. The data hold roughly 110,000 clones, with 75% to 95% observed a single time. This sequence was found in a man aged 55 to 70 with urothelial cancer. The specimen was PBMCs, collected around atezolizumab (anti-PD-L1) treatment.

Written as DNA, the CDR3 is TGCGCCAGCAGCCAAGACAGGGGTAACTATGGCTACACCTTC. This gives the protein CASSQDRGNYGYTF. The chain employs TRBV4-3 and TRBJ1-2, with D maybe TRBD1 (6 bases). The CDR3 spans 14 residues. The V and J ends lost 0 bases and 1 base respectively, with 6 bases between them. CDR1 and CDR2 (germline): LGHNA, YSLEER.